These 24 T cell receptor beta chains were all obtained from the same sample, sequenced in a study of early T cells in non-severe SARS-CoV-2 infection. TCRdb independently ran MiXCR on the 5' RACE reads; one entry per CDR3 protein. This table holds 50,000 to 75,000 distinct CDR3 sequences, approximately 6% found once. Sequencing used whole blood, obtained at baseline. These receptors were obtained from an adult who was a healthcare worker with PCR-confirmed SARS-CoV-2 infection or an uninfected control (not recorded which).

CDR3 sequence (DNA): TGTGCCAGCAGTTCTGGTGGGAAGGAGGGCAAAAACATTCAGTACTTC. Translation: CASSSGGKEGKNIQYF. The J gene is TRBJ2-4, the V gene TRBV28; perhaps TRBD2 as D (6 bases). V shed 4 bases and J shed 3 bases, with 16 bases lying between them. The CDR3 has 16 amino acids. Looked up from germline, CDR1 is MDHEN and CDR2 is SYDVKM. The full variable domain, with the rest looked up from reference TRBV28 and TRBJ2-4, is DVKVTQSSRYLVKRTGEKVFLECVQDMDHENMFWYRQDPGLGLRLIYFSYDVKMKEKGDIPEGYSVSREKKERFSLILESASTNQTSMYLCASSSGGKEGKNIQYFGAGTRLSVL.

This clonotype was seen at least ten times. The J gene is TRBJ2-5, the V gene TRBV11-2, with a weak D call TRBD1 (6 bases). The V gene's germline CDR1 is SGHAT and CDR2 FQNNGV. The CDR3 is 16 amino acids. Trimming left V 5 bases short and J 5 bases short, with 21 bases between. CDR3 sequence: CASSPWLDSRGETQYF. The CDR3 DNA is TGTGCCAGCAGCCCCTGGTTGGACAGCCGTGGGGAGACCCAGTACTTC.

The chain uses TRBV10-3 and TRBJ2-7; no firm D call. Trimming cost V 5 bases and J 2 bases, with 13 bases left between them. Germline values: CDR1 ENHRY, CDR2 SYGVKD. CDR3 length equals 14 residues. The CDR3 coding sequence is TGTGCCATCAGTCCAGGAATAACAACCTACGAGCAGTACTTC. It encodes CAISPGITTYEQYF.

As DNA, the CDR3 is TGTGCCAGCAGCCCGAACAGAGGCACAGATACGCAGTATTTT. It yields the protein CASSPNRGTDTQYF. The V gene is TRBV11-1, the J gene TRBJ2-3; D unclear. V shed 5 bases and J shed 1 base, with 10 bases lying between them. The CDR3 consists of 14 residues. The V gene's germline CDR1 is SGHAT and CDR2 FQDESV (reference sequence).

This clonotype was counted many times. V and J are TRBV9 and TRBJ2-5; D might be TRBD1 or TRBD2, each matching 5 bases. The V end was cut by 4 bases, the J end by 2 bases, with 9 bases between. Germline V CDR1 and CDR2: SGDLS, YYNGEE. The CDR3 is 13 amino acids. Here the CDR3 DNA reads TGTGCCAGCAGCCTGAGGGGACAAGAGACCCAGTACTTC. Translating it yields CASSLRGQETQYF.

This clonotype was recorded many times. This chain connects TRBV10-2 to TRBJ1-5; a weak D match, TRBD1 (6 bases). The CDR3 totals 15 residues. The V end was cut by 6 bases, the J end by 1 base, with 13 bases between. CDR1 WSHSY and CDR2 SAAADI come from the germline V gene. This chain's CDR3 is CASRPGAESNQPQHF. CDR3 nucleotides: TGCGCCAGCAGACCAGGGGCCGAAAGCAATCAGCCCCAGCATTTT.

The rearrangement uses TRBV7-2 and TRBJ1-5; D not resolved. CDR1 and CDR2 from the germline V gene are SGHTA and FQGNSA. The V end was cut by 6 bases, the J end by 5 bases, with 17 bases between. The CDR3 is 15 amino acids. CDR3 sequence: CASSLAAMQHQPQHF. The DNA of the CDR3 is TGTGCCAGCAGTCTTGCCGCCATGCAACATCAGCCCCAGCATTTT.

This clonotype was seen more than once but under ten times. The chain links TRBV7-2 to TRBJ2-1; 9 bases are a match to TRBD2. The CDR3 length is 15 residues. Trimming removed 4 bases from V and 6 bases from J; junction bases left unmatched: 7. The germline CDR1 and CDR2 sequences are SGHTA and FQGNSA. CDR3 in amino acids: CASSYIAGVSNEQFF. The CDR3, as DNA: TGTGCCAGCAGCTATATAGCGGGAGTCAGCAATGAGCAGTTCTTC.

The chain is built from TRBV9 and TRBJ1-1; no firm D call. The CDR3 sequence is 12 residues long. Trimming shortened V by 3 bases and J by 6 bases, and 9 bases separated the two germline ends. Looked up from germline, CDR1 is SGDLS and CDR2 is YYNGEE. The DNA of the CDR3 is TGTGCCAGCAGCGCCCGGGGAGCTGAAGCTTTCTTT. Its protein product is CASSARGAEAFF.

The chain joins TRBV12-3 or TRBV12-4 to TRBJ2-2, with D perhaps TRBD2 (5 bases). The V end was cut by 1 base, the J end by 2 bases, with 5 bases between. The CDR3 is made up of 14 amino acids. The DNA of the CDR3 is TGTGCCAGCAGTTTAGGGACTAACACCGGGGAGCTGTTTTTT. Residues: CASSLGTNTGELFF.

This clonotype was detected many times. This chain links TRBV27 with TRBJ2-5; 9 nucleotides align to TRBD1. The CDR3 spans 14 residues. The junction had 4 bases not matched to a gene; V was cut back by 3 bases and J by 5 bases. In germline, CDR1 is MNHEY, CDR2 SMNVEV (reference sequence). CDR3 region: CASSLGQGRETQYF. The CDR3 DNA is TGTGCCAGCAGTTTGGGACAGGGTAGGGAGACCCAGTACTTC.

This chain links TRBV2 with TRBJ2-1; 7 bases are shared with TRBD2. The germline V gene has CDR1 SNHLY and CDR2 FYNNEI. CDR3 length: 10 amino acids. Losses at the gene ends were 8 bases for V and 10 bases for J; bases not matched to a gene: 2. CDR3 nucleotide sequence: TGTGCCAGCGGGCGGGAGGAGCAGTTCTTC. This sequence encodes CASGREEQFF.

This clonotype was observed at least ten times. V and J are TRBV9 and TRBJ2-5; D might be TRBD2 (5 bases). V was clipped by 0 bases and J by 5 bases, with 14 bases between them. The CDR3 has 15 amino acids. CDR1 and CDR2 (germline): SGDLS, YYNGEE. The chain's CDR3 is CASSVDLEPGETQYF. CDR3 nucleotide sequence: TGTGCCAGCAGCGTAGATCTGGAACCGGGGGAGACCCAGTACTTC.

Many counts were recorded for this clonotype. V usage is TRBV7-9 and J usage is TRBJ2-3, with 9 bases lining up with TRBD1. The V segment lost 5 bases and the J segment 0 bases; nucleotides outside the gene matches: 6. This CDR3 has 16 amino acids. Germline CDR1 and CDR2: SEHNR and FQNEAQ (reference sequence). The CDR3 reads CASSLGQGASTDTQYF. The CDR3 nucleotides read TGTGCCAGCAGCCTGGGACAGGGCGCCAGCACAGATACGCAGTATTTT.

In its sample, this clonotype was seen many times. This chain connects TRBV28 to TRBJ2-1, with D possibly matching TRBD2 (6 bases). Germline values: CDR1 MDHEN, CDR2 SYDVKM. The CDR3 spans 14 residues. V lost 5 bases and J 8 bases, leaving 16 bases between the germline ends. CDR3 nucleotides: TGTGCCAGCAGTGCCCCCCCGCGGGACCATGAGCAGTTCTTC. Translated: CASSAPPRDHEQFF.

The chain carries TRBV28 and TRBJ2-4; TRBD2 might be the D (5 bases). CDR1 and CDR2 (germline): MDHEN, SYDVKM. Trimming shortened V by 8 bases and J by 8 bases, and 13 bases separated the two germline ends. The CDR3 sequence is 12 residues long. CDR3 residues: CASGLTEHIQYF. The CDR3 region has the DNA TGTGCCAGCGGACTGACGGAGCACATTCAGTACTTC.

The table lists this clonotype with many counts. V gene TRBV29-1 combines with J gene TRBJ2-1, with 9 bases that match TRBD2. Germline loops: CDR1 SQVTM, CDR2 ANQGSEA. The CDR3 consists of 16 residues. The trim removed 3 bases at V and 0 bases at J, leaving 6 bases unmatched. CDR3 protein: CSVDGAGGSSYNEQFF. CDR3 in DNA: TGCAGCGTTGATGGTGCGGGGGGGAGCTCCTACAATGAGCAGTTCTTC.

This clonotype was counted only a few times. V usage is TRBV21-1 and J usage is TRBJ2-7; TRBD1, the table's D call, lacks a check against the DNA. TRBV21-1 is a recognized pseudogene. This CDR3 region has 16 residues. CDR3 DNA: TGTGCCAGCAGCAAAGATGCCAGGGGCCTCTCCTACGAGCAGTACTTC. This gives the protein CASSKDARGLSYEQYF.

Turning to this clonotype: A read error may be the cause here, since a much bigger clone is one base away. CDR3 amino acids: CASIRLAGDYERYF. DNA of the CDR3: TGTGCCAGCATACGACTAGCGGGAGACTACGAGCGGTACTTC. This chain links TRBV27 with TRBJ2-7, with 12 bases aligning to TRBD2. Germline loops: CDR1 MNHEY, CDR2 SMNVEV (reference sequence). The CDR3 length is 14 residues.

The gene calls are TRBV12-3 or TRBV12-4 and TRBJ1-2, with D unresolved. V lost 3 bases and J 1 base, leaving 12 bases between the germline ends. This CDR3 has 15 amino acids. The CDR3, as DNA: TGTGCCAGCAGTTTCGGCGTACGGGTTAACTATGGCTACACCTTC. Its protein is CASSFGVRVNYGYTF.

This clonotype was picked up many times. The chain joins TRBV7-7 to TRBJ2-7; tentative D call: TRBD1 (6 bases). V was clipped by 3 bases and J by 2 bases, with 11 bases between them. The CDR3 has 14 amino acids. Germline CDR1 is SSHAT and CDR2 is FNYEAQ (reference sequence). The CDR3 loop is CASSFGQKTYEQYF. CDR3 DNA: TGTGCCAGCAGCTTTGGACAGAAAACCTACGAGCAGTACTTC.

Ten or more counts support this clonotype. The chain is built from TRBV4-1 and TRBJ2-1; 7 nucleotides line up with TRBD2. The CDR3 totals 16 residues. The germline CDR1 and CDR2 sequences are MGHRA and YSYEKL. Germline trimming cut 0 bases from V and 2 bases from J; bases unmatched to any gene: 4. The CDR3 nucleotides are TGCGCCAGCAGCCAAGAAGCGGGAAGCCCCTACAATGAGCAGTTCTTC. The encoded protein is CASSQEAGSPYNEQFF.

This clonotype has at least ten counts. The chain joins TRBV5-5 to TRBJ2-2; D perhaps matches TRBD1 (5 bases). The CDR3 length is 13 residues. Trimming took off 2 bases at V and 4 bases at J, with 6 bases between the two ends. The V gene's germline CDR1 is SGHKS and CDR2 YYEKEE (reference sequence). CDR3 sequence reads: CASSFTGTGELFF. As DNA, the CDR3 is TGTGCCAGCAGCTTCACAGGCACCGGGGAGCTGTTTTTT.

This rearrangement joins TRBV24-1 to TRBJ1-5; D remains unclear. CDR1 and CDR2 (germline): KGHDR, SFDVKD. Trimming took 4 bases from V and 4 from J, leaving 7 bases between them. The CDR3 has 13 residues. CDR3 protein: CATSDLLNQPQHF. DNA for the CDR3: TGTGCCACCAGTGACCTCCTAAATCAGCCCCAGCATTTT.